This T cell receptor beta chain was captured in a study of T cell changes during pregnancy in multiple sclerosis. The repertoire was sequenced with immunoSEQ multiplex PCR; TCRdb's copy has only in-frame clones and lacks some. In the table there are approximately 100,000 clones, more than 85% of which are singletons. The CDR3 extends over 16 amino acids. The germline CDR1 and CDR2 sequences are SGHTA and FQGNSA. V gave up 4 bases and J gave up 2 bases; unmatched junction bases: 9. The V call is TRBV7-2, the J call TRBJ2-5; TRBD2 matches at 8 bases. Sample: peripheral blood, taken in the second trimester of pregnancy. This receptor was taken from a female donor with multiple sclerosis, enrolled in a pregnancy study. The CDR3 DNA reads as TGTGCCAGCAGCTCGGGGGCTAGCGGGCTGCAAGAGACCCAGTACTTC. Translation: CASSSGASGLQETQYF. The full variable domain, completed using reference TRBV7-2 and TRBJ2-5, is GAGVSQSPSNKVTEKGKDVELRCDPISGHTALYWYRQSLGQGLEFLIYFQGNSAPDKSGLPSDRFSAERTGGSVSTLTIQRTQQEDSAVYLCASSSGASGLQETQYFGPGTRLLVL.